The 8 T cell receptor beta chains below all came from one sample that was sequenced in a study of shared clonotypes between healthy human individuals. The repertoire was sequenced with immunoSEQ multiplex PCR; TCRdb's copy has only in-frame clones and lacks some. The sample carries some 530,000 clones, roughly 80% recorded once. Sequenced input: PBMCs. The receptors shown here come from a woman in her thirties or forties in good health. Some clones in this sample may be carry-over from other donors' samples.

As concerns this clone: Since a far larger clone is one base different, this is likely a read error. Other DNA sequences in this sample translate to the same CDR3. The CDR3, as DNA: TGTGCCAGCAGTGATTTGTCAGGACATAACGCCGGGGAGCTGTTTTTT. This sequence encodes CASSDLSGHNAGELFF. The rearrangement uses TRBV25-1 and TRBJ2-2; possibly TRBD1 for D (5 bases). The CDR3 consists of 16 residues. V was shortened by 3 bases and J by 6 bases, with 17 bases between the two germline ends. Germline CDR1 reads MGHDK; CDR2 reads SYGVNS.

The chain has TRBV9 and TRBJ2-7; the D gene is possibly TRBD1 (5 bases). Germline-derived CDR1 and CDR2 are SGDLS and YYNGEE. With 5 bases removed from V and 3 bases from J, the gap between germline ends came to 6 bases. This CDR3 has 11 residues. CDR3 coding DNA: TGTGCCAGCAGAGGGGACTACGAGCAGTACTTC. Its translation is CASRGDYEQYF.

This clone was counted only a few times. The rearrangement links TRBV28 to TRBJ1-4; TRBD1 is a possible D gene (6 bases). CDR3 size: 15 residues. Germline-derived CDR1 and CDR2 are MDHEN and SYDVKM. The V end lost 3 bases, the J end lost 0 bases, and 8 bases lay between the germline ends. The CDR3, as DNA: TGTGCCAGCAGTTTGTGGACAGCAACTAATGAAAAACTGTTTTTT. Its translation is CASSLWTATNEKLFF. Filled out from reference TRBV28 and TRBJ1-4, the complete variable domain reads DVKVTQSSRYLVKRTGEKVFLECVQDMDHENMFWYRQDPGLGLRLIYFSYDVKMKEKGDIPEGYSVSREKKERFSLILESASTNQTSMYLCASSLWTATNEKLFFGSGTQLSVL.

Of note for this clone: Additional DNA sequences in this sample encode the identical CDR3. V and J are TRBV2 and TRBJ2-7, with 9 positions matching TRBD1. Losses at the gene ends were 6 bases for V and 4 bases for J; bases not matched to a gene: 1. CDR1 and CDR2 from the germline V gene are SNHLY and FYNNEI. This CDR3 contains 12 residues. The CDR3 reads CASRDRGYEQYF. CDR3 DNA sequence: TGTGCCAGCAGGGACAGGGGTTACGAGCAGTACTTC.

To note about this clone: This is likely an artifact of a read error, given a far larger clone one base away. The J gene is TRBJ1-2, the V gene TRBV5-1; the match to TRBD1 covers 7 bases. This CDR3 is built from 15 residues. From germline, CDR1 is SGHRS and CDR2 YFSETQ. CDR3: CASSLGRQGLYGCTF. CDR3 DNA sequence: TGCGCCAGCAGCTTGGGCCGACAGGGCCTCTATGGCTGCACCTTC. The entire variable domain, with the rest obtained from reference TRBV5-1 and TRBJ1-2, is as follows: KAGVTQTPRYLIKTRGQQVTLSCSPISGHRSVSWYQQTPGQGLQFLFEYFSETQRNKGNFPGRFSGRQFSNSRSEMNVSTLELGDSALYLCASSLGRQGLYGCTFGSGTRLTVV.

Points on this clone: One base separates it from a far larger clone, so it is likely a read error. In the same sample, other DNA sequences code for this CDR3. The V and J genes are TRBV30 and TRBJ2-7; 7 bases are a match to TRBD1. The CDR3 loop spans 11 amino acids. Germline loops: CDR1 GTSNPN, CDR2 SVGIG (reference sequence). CDR3 residues: CAWSPMDRMYF. The CDR3 nucleotides read TGTGCATGGAGCCCGATGGACAGGATGTACTTC.

The chain recombines TRBV2 with TRBJ2-5, with 10 positions matching TRBD2. Germline CDR1 reads SNHLY; CDR2 reads FYNNEI. Trimming at V came to 5 bases and at J to 5 bases, leaving 11 bases not matched to a gene. The CDR3 runs to 16 residues. In nucleotides, the CDR3 is TGTGCCAGCAGTTATACGGCTAGCGGGAGTCGTGAGACCCAGTACTTC. Protein sequence: CASSYTASGSRETQYF.

The chain joins TRBV5-4 to TRBJ2-7; TRBD1 aligns across 9 bases. The germline V gene has CDR1 SGHNT and CDR2 YYREEE (reference sequence). The CDR3 totals 15 residues. The V segment lost 4 bases and the J segment 1 base; nucleotides outside the gene matches: 6. The CDR3 sequence is CASSMRTGDSYEQYF. CDR3 sequence (DNA): TGTGCCAGCAGCATGCGGACAGGGGATTCCTACGAGCAGTACTTC.